The clone carrying this T cell receptor beta chain was detected many times. Its target is unknown. The CDR3 runs to 15 residues. V lost 4 bases to trimming and J lost 8 bases; unmatched junction nucleotides: 5. In germline, CDR1 is SGHRS, CDR2 YFSETQ. TCRdb fed the 5' RACE reads into MiXCR, producing one record per CDR3 protein. Of approximately 150,000 distinct CDR3 sequences detected, about a tenth appear once; the ten largest clones hold roughly 40%. The sample originates from a study of T cells after yellow fever vaccination. About the study: Low-cell-number fractions were prepared with SMART-Seq v4 Ultra Low Input.

Points from the study as a whole: The booster response re-showed most primary clones: 96% CD4, 88% CD8.

The rearrangement links TRBV5-1 to TRBJ2-1; 14 nucleotides match TRBD2. The TCR was taken from a young man who received the YFV17D yellow fever vaccine. The sequenced sample was CD8+ T cells sorted from PBMCs, obtained 45 days after the yellow fever booster vaccination. CDR3 nucleotide sequence: TGCGCCAGCAGCGACGGGACTAGCGGGGGTGATGAGCAGTTCTTC. Translated: CASSDGTSGGDEQFF. The full variable domain, in which reference TRBV5-1 and TRBJ2-1 provide the parts outside the CDR3, is KAGVTQTPRYLIKTRGQQVTLSCSPISGHRSVSWYQQTPGQGLQFLFEYFSETQRNKGNFPGRFSGRQFSNSRSEMNVSTLELGDSALYLCASSDGTSGGDEQFFGPGTRLTVL.